Each of the 11 T cell receptor beta chains below was sequenced from the same sample in a study of T cells in Graves' hyperthyroidism and ophthalmopathy. The source material, RNA transcripts, was used to amplify TCR beta CDR3 regions. First-round RT-PCR targeting the TCR CDR3 was performed with the HTBI primer set. TCRdb recomputed calls from the multiplex PCR reads with MiXCR, one row per CDR3 protein. The sample contains about 510,000 distinct CDR3 sequences, around 43% of which appear only once. The sequenced sample consisted of peripheral blood or thyroid tissue (not recorded which). The receptor source for this set is an adult woman with Graves' disease, either hyperthyroidism or ophthalmopathy (not recorded which).

The rearrangement uses TRBV7-9 and TRBJ2-7; 9 bases agree with TRBD1. This CDR3 spans 14 amino acids. V was pared by 9 bases and J by 3 bases, with 9 bases of the junction left unmatched. Germline loops: CDR1 SEHNR, CDR2 FQNEAQ (reference sequence). The CDR3 sequence: CASAAGTGNYEQYF. In DNA form, the CDR3 reads TGTGCCAGTGCTGCCGGGACAGGGAACTACGAGCAGTACTTC.

V gene TRBV2 combines with J gene TRBJ2-7, with D uncertain. V lost 10 bases and J 5 bases, leaving 21 bases between the germline ends. This CDR3 region has 14 residues. Germline CDR1 and CDR2: SNHLY and FYNNEI. The CDR3 loop is CATRRSDPLDEQYF. For the CDR3, the DNA is TGTGCCACCAGAAGAAGCGACCCGTTGGACGAGCAGTACTTC. Drawing the rest from reference TRBV2 and TRBJ2-7, the complete variable domain is EPEVTQTPSHQVTQMGQEVILRCVPISNHLYFYWYRQILGQKVEFLVSFYNNEISEKSEIFDDQFSVERPDGSNFTLKIRSTKLEDSAMYFCATRRSDPLDEQYFGPGTRLTVT.

This clonotype was observed many times. CDR3 DNA sequence: TGCAGTGCTTACGGGGGAGCTAGCACAGATACGCAGTATTTT. Residues: CSAYGGASTDTQYF. V and J are TRBV20-1 and TRBJ2-3, with D possibly matching TRBD2 (6 bases). Germline V CDR1 and CDR2: DFQATT, SNEGSKA (reference sequence). Between the trimmed V and J ends, which lost 5 bases and 0 bases, there was a span of 12 bases. The CDR3 sequence is 14 residues long.

The chain joins TRBV5-1 to TRBJ1-1, with a weak D call TRBD1 (5 bases). CDR3 length: 15 residues. Germline values: CDR1 SGHRS, CDR2 YFSETQ. V lost 2 bases to trimming and J lost 5 bases, with 16 bases between them. For the CDR3, the DNA is TGCGCCAGCAGCTTATATTCCGGGGCGGAGACTGAAGCTTTCTTT. Its translation is CASSLYSGAETEAFF.

J is TRBJ1-1 and V is TRBV15, with 10 bases lining up with TRBD1. CDR3 length: 15 amino acids. The germline gives CDR1 LNHNV, CDR2 YYDKDF (reference sequence). The junction had 6 bases not matched to a gene; V was cut back by 3 bases and J by 5 bases. CDR3 coding DNA: TGTGCCACCAGCAGGTGGGGACAGGGGTGGACTGAAGCTTTCTTT. This codes for CATSRWGQGWTEAFF.

J is TRBJ1-5 and V is TRBV6-6; D remains ambiguous. V gave up 5 bases and J gave up 6 bases, with 11 bases separating them. This CDR3 comprises 13 residues. CDR1 and CDR2 (germline): MNHNY, SVGAGI (reference sequence). The CDR3 sequence is CASSRTESQPQHF. Written as DNA, the CDR3 is TGTGCCAGCAGTAGGACTGAGAGTCAGCCCCAGCATTTT.

This sequence joins TRBV2 and TRBJ1-2; D gene uncertain. Germline V lookup: CDR1 SNHLY, CDR2 FYNNEI. The CDR3 totals 13 residues. Trimming took off 3 bases at V and 6 bases at J, with 11 bases between the two ends. The CDR3 nucleotides are TGTGCCAGCAGTGAGATGTGGGATAATGGCTACACCTTC. It translates to CASSEMWDNGYTF.

Turning to this clonotype: Possible read error: a much larger clone is one base away. The rearrangement joins TRBV19 to TRBJ1-5; no clear D gene. This CDR3 has 15 residues. From germline, CDR1 is LNHDA and CDR2 SQIVND (reference sequence). CDR3 in amino acids: CASSYSRLQNQPRHF. The CDR3 nucleotides read TGTGCCAGCAGTTACTCGCGTCTCCAAAATCAGCCCCGGCATTTT.

Many counts were recorded for this clonotype. The V and J genes are TRBV5-1 and TRBJ2-7, with TRBD1 matching 7 bases. Unmatched junction bases numbered 10, after V lost 3 bases and J lost 4 bases. CDR3 length: 15 amino acids. The germline gives CDR1 SGHRS, CDR2 YFSETQ. Here the CDR3 DNA reads TGCGCCAGCAGCTCAGGGACGGGACAGAGTTACGAGCAGTACTTC. Its protein is CASSSGTGQSYEQYF. Full variable domain (remainder filled in from reference TRBV5-1 and TRBJ2-7): KAGVTQTPRYLIKTRGQQVTLSCSPISGHRSVSWYQQTPGQGLQFLFEYFSETQRNKGNFPGRFSGRQFSNSRSEMNVSTLELGDSALYLCASSSGTGQSYEQYFGPGTRLTVT.

This clonotype was seen more than once but under ten times. The rearrangement uses TRBV12-3 or TRBV12-4 and TRBJ1-2, with unresolved D. CDR3 length: 14 residues. V was trimmed by 2 bases and J by 0 bases, leaving 7 bases between them. The CDR3 is CASSLMGPNYGYTF. Written as DNA, the CDR3 is TGTGCCAGCAGTTTAATGGGCCCTAACTATGGCTACACCTTC.

This clonotype was seen a handful of times. This sequence joins TRBV10-3 and TRBJ1-6; D is unresolved. The germline V gene has CDR1 ENHRY and CDR2 SYGVKD. Trimming removed 4 bases at V and 5 bases at J, with 9 bases between. The CDR3 consists of 14 residues. DNA for the CDR3: TGTGCCATCAGTGCCCCGGGAGATAATTCACCCCTCCACTTT. Amino acids: CAISAPGDNSPLHF.